Listed below are T cell receptor beta chains from one sample, sequenced in a study of T cells in Graves' hyperthyroidism and ophthalmopathy. TCRdb ran MiXCR on the multiplex PCR reads and lists one entry per CDR3 protein. The sample has hundreds of thousands of distinct CDR3 sequences; approximately 16% are singletons. Sequenced: blood. The receptors were sampled from a woman aged 40 to 50 with Graves' ophthalmopathy. Each CDR3 is given with its conserved first and last residue. The D gene is left open where the match is weak. Size is stated for part of the rows, as once, few or many counts, or as a class when the clone is expanded.

size | length | J | V | D | DNA | CDR3
. | 13 | TRBJ1-4 | TRBV7-9 | . | TGTGCCAGCAGGACAGGCCCTAATGAAAAACTGTTTTTT | CASRTGPNEKLFF
many | 14 | TRBJ2-1 | TRBV3-1 | . | TGTGCCAGCAGTCTCGGGGGGCTCCCCACGGGGCAGTTCTTC | CASSLGGLPTGQFF
many | 13 | TRBJ1-1 | TRBV6-5 | . | TGTGCCAGCAGTTACTTCAGAAACACTGAAGCTTTCTTT | CASSYFRNTEAFF
many | 15 | TRBJ1-1 | TRBV3-1 | TRBD1 | TGTGCCAGCAGCCCAACGGACAGGATGAACACTGAAGCTTTCTTT | CASSPTDRMNTEAFF
many | 15 | TRBJ2-3 | TRBV12-3/TRBV12-4 | TRBD2 | TGTGCCAGCAGCCGAATGGGACTAAGCACAGATACGCAGTATTTT | CASSRMGLSTDTQYF
. | 14 | TRBJ2-3 | TRBV5-1 | . | TGCGCCAGCAGCCTGGTAATGGGTTCAGATACGCAGTATTTT | CASSLVMGSDTQYF
few | 16 | TRBJ1-1 | TRBV5-1 | . | TGCGCCAGCAGCTTGGATACAGGGACAATGGACACTGAAGCTTTCTTT | CASSLDTGTMDTEAFF
many | 17 | TRBJ2-1 | TRBV2 | TRBD2 | TGTGCCAGCAACACCGGCCCCGGACTAGCGGCTCACAATGAGCAGTTCTTC | CASNTGPGLAAHNEQFF
. | 19 | TRBJ2-6 | TRBV6-2/TRBV6-3 | . | TGTGCCAGCAGTTACAGGGCGTTCACAGTCCAATCTGGGGCCAACGTCCTGACTTTC | CASSYRAFTVQSGANVLTF
. | 18 | TRBJ2-7 | TRBV28 | TRBD2 | TGTGCCAGCTCTGGGGAGTCAAAGGGTAGTGGGACTAGGCATAAGCAGTACTTC | CASSGESKGSGTRHKQYF
many | 15 | TRBJ2-7 | TRBV6-2/TRBV6-3 | . | TGTGCCAGCAGTTTCGGGCCATCCTCGACCAAGGAGCAGTACTTC | CASSFGPSSTKEQYF
few | 15 | TRBJ1-2 | TRBV7-2 | . | TGTGCCAGCAGCTTAGATTGGACAGCTAACTATGGCTACACCTTC | CASSLDWTANYGYTF
many | 14 | TRBJ1-4 | TRBV7-8 | . | TGTGCCAGCAGCTTAGGGACGGGATATGAAAAACTGTTTTTT | CASSLGTGYEKLFF